These 20 T cell receptor beta chains originate from one sample sequenced in a study of PD-1 blockade in classical Hodgkin lymphoma. Produced via immunoSEQ multiplex PCR; TCRdb's table is partial and in-frame only. The sample consists of fewer than 30,000 clones, roughly 90% of them appearing once. Time point defined: newly diagnosed, previously untreated cHL patient sample. Using magnetic negative selection, the CD4+ T cells were separated out of thawed PBMCs. Sequenced: CD4+ T cells from blood. The receptors were sampled from a human donor with classical Hodgkin lymphoma.

DNA for the CDR3: TGTGCCAGCAGCCTTCGTGTAGCGGGAAACACCGGGGAGCTGTTTTTT. Amino acid sequence: CASSLRVAGNTGELFF. This chain joins TRBV7-6 and TRBJ2-2; 8 bases line up with TRBD2. The CDR3 is 16 residues long. J lost 2 bases, V lost 5 bases, and 7 bases had no gene match. Germline loops: CDR1 SGHVS, CDR2 FNYEAQ. Filled out from reference TRBV7-6 and TRBJ2-2, the complete variable domain reads GAGVSQSPRYKVTKRGQDVALRCDPISGHVSLYWYRQALGQGPEFLTYFNYEAQQDKSGLPNDRFSAERPEGSISTLTIQRTEQRDSAMYRCASSLRVAGNTGELFFGEGSRLTVL.

The J gene is TRBJ2-5, the V gene TRBV19; TRBD2 matches 7 bases. CDR1 LNHDA and CDR2 SQIVND come from the germline V gene (reference sequence). CDR3 length: 15 amino acids. V shed 5 bases and J 2 bases; nucleotides not matched to a gene: 8. In DNA, the CDR3 is TGTGCCAGTAGTCTCCCGGGAGGAACACAAGAGACCCAGTACTTC. It is translated as CASSLPGGTQETQYF.

V and J are TRBV2 and TRBJ2-2; 7 bases are shared with TRBD2. V dropped 8 bases and J dropped 10; count of bases not matched to a gene: 10. The germline V gene has CDR1 SNHLY and CDR2 FYNNEI. This CDR3 spans 13 amino acids. The CDR3 sequence: CASVGLTVAELFF. CDR3 nucleotides: TGTGCCAGCGTGGGACTAACGGTGGCGGAGCTGTTTTTT.

The genes are TRBV7-2 and TRBJ2-2; TRBD1 aligns across 7 bases. The germline V gene encodes CDR1 SGHTA and CDR2 FQGNSA. This CDR3 region has 16 residues. Trimming removed 1 base from V and 2 bases from J; junction bases left unmatched: 4. In DNA, the CDR3 is TGTGCCAGCAGCTTAGTAGGGACAGACAACACCGGGGAGCTGTTTTTT. This codes for CASSLVGTDNTGELFF.

This chain uses TRBV7-2 with TRBJ2-1; tentatively, D is TRBD1 (6 bases). This CDR3 is built from 13 residues. Trimming removed 5 bases from V and 3 bases from J, with 8 bases in between. Germline V gene lookup returns CDR1 SGHTA and CDR2 FQGNSA. The CDR3 coding sequence is TGTGCCAGCAGCCAGGACAGCTACAATGAGCAGTTCTTC. Residues: CASSQDSYNEQFF.

The chain links TRBV5-1 to TRBJ2-5; the D gene is possibly TRBD1 (6 bases). The V and J ends lost 4 bases and 5 bases respectively, with 12 bases between them. The CDR3 runs to 13 residues. CDR1 and CDR2 from the germline V gene are SGHRS and YFSETQ. DNA for the CDR3: TGCGCCAGCAGCATCACAGGGTCGGAGACCCAGTACTTC. This sequence encodes CASSITGSETQYF.

V and J are TRBV7-2 and TRBJ2-1; TRBD2 matches at 8 bases. Germline assignment: CDR1 SGHTA and CDR2 FQGNSA. Losses at the gene ends were 7 bases for V and 0 bases for J; bases not matched to a gene: 8. The CDR3 runs to 16 residues. The CDR3: CASTHRGGSSYNEQFF. The CDR3 nucleotides read TGTGCCAGCACCCACCGCGGGGGGAGCTCCTACAATGAGCAGTTCTTC.

The chain couples TRBV7-2 to TRBJ2-1; 7 bases match TRBD2. The germline CDR1 and CDR2 sequences are SGHTA and FQGNSA. The CDR3 has 15 amino acids. V lost 5 bases to trimming and J lost 7 bases; unmatched junction nucleotides: 11. CDR3 loop: CASSRQAGVENEQFF. CDR3 nucleotide sequence: TGTGCCAGCAGCCGCCAGGCGGGAGTTGAGAATGAGCAGTTCTTC.

V and J are TRBV18 and TRBJ2-1; TRBD2 aligns across 9 bases. Germline V gene sequence: CDR1 KGHSH, CDR2 LQKENI. J gave up 4 bases and V 3 bases, and 1 base lay outside the gene matches. There are 14 residues in the CDR3. CDR3 nucleotide sequence: TGTGCCAGCTCACCTAGCGGGAGTTACAATGAGCAGTTCTTC. It translates to CASSPSGSYNEQFF.

V usage is TRBV5-1 and J usage is TRBJ2-5; possibly TRBD1 or TRBD2 for D (6 bases each). The CDR3 length is 15 residues. Trimming cost V 4 bases and J 6 bases, with 19 bases left between them. The germline V gene has CDR1 SGHRS and CDR2 YFSETQ. DNA for the CDR3: TGCGCCAGCAGCCCGGATGGGGGGCAGGGAAAGACCCAGTACTTC. It yields the protein CASSPDGGQGKTQYF.

V usage is TRBV5-4 and J usage is TRBJ1-4; D perhaps matches TRBD1 (5 bases). The ends were cut back, 4 bases at V and 4 bases at J, with 11 bases in the middle. The CDR3 totals 14 residues. CDR1 is SGHNT and CDR2 is YYREEE in the germline V gene (reference sequence). CDR3 nucleotide sequence: TGTGCCAGCAGCCCGGACAACTATAATGAAAAACTGTTTTTT. As protein: CASSPDNYNEKLFF.

The V and J genes are TRBV28 and TRBJ1-2; D is perhaps TRBD1 (5 bases). CDR3 length equals 13 residues. The germline V gene encodes CDR1 MDHEN and CDR2 SYDVKM. Trimming removed 10 bases from V and 8 bases from J, with 20 bases in between. The CDR3 DNA sequence: TGTGCCACACTCCGGGACGGTGATCGGGGCTACACCTTC. This gives the protein CATLRDGDRGYTF.

This clone was seen a single time. The V call is TRBV28, the J call TRBJ1-5, with 9 nucleotides matching TRBD1. V gave up 4 bases and J gave up 5 bases; unmatched junction bases: 6. The V gene's germline CDR1 is MDHEN and CDR2 SYDVKM. The CDR3 sequence is 15 residues long. The DNA for the CDR3 is TGTGCCAGCAGTTCCCCACAGGGGGCAGATCAGCCCCAGCATTTT. Its translation is CASSSPQGADQPQHF. The whole variable domain, remainder taken from reference TRBV28 and TRBJ1-5, is DVKVTQSSRYLVKRTGEKVFLECVQDMDHENMFWYRQDPGLGLRLIYFSYDVKMKEKGDIPEGYSVSREKKERFSLILESASTNQTSMYLCASSSPQGADQPQHFGDGTRLSIL.

The chain recombines TRBV18 with TRBJ2-7; 12 bases match TRBD2. V gave up 1 base and J gave up 0 bases; unmatched junction bases: 4. The CDR3 sequence is 17 residues long. CDR1 is KGHSH, CDR2 LQKENI, per germline. The CDR3 protein is CASSPRTSGRFSYEQYF. The CDR3 coding sequence is TGTGCCAGCTCACCACGTACTAGCGGGAGGTTCTCCTACGAGCAGTACTTC.

The chain joins TRBV5-4 to TRBJ2-3, with a possible D match to TRBD1 (7 bases). This CDR3 spans 15 amino acids. The V gene lost 4 bases and the J gene lost 3 bases, with 15 bases spanning the gap. From germline, CDR1 is SGHNT and CDR2 YYREEE (reference sequence). The CDR3 spells CASSQGGGRTDTQYF. The CDR3 region has the DNA TGTGCCAGCAGCCAGGGGGGCGGTCGGACAGATACGCAGTATTTT.

V is TRBV5-1 and J is TRBJ2-7; 9 bases agree with TRBD1. Germline V gene sequence: CDR1 SGHRS, CDR2 YFSETQ. V dropped 3 bases and J dropped 5; count of bases not matched to a gene: 6. The length of the CDR3 is 14 residues. The CDR3 loop reads CASSSGQGVDEQYF. The CDR3, as DNA: TGCGCCAGCAGCTCGGGACAGGGTGTAGACGAGCAGTACTTC.

Notes on this clone: Within the sample, other DNA sequences also encode this same CDR3. V gene TRBV19 combines with J gene TRBJ2-2; TRBD1 matches at 8 bases. The junction had 6 bases not matched to a gene; V was cut back by 5 bases and J by 4 bases. Germline V CDR1 and CDR2: LNHDA, SQIVND (reference sequence). This CDR3 contains 15 residues. CDR3 nucleotides: TGTGCCAGTAGTCCCGGGACAGGCGGCACCGGGGAGCTGTTTTTT. It is translated as CASSPGTGGTGELFF.

This chain uses TRBV19 with TRBJ2-3; 10 positions agree with TRBD2. V lost 3 bases, J lost 2 bases, and 5 bases stayed unmatched. Germline V gene sequence: CDR1 LNHDA, CDR2 SQIVND (reference sequence). The CDR3 spans 16 residues. CDR3 protein: CASSIGLAELTDTQYF. CDR3 nucleotides: TGTGCCAGTAGTATCGGACTAGCGGAGCTCACAGATACGCAGTATTTT. The full variable domain, in which reference TRBV19 and TRBJ2-3 provide the parts outside the CDR3, is DGGITQSPKYLFRKEGQNVTLSCEQNLNHDAMYWYRQDPGQGLRLIYYSQIVNDFQKGDIAEGYSVSREKKESFPLTVTSAQKNPTAFYLCASSIGLAELTDTQYFGPGTRLTVL.

V usage is TRBV2 and J usage is TRBJ1-5; 11 bases map to TRBD1. In germline, CDR1 is SNHLY, CDR2 FYNNEI. V dropped 5 bases and J dropped 3; count of bases not matched to a gene: 21. The CDR3 length is 21 residues. The CDR3 DNA follows: TGTGCCAGCAGTAAAGGACCGGGACAGGGGGGTTGGAGAAAATCCAATCAGCCCCAGCATTTT. This sequence encodes CASSKGPGQGGWRKSNQPQHF.

This clone was seen just once. The chain carries TRBV5-1 and TRBJ2-1; 7 bases are shared with TRBD2. This CDR3 has 18 residues. Germline loops: CDR1 SGHRS, CDR2 YFSETQ. V shed 3 bases, J shed 0 bases, and the junction held 12 bases outside the gene matches. The DNA of the CDR3 is TGCGCCAGCAGCTCGGCCCTTCAGAGCGGGAACTCCTACAATGAGCAGTTCTTC. Protein sequence: CASSSALQSGNSYNEQFF.